Listed here are 20 T cell receptor beta chains from one sample, sequenced in a study of cytomegalovirus exposure and HLA in healthy donors. Researchers ran the PCR with 60 Vbeta and 13 Jbeta primers. Measured with immunoSEQ multiplex PCR; TCRdb has only the in-frame clones, and not every one. The sample carries 150,000 to 200,000 clones, approximately 86% recorded once. Sequenced sample: PBMCs. These receptors were collected from a woman aged 18-29 years in good health and CMV-seronegative.

The rearrangement uses TRBV27 and TRBJ2-1; 13 bases match TRBD2. CDR1 is MNHEY, CDR2 SMNVEV, per germline (reference sequence). The V segment lost 6 bases and the J segment 4 bases; nucleotides outside the gene matches: 9. The CDR3 spans 17 residues. The chain's CDR3 is CASSRLWTSGSYNEQFF. The CDR3 coding sequence is TGTGCCAGCAGCCGCCTCTGGACTAGCGGGAGTTACAATGAGCAGTTCTTC.

A few counts support this clone. J is TRBJ2-2 and V is TRBV9; D might be TRBD2 (6 bases). Per the germline V gene, CDR1 is SGDLS and CDR2 is YYNGEE. The CDR3 totals 15 residues. The V and J ends lost 5 bases and 2 bases respectively, with 13 bases between them. The CDR3 DNA is TGTGCCAGCAGTCTGATGGGGGGTAACACCGGGGAGCTGTTTTTT. It specifies CASSLMGGNTGELFF.

A word on this clone: The same CDR3 is also encoded by other DNA sequences in this sample. This chain connects TRBV11-2 to TRBJ2-1, with TRBD2 matching over 13 bases. The junction had 14 bases not matched to a gene; V was cut back by 5 bases and J by 7 bases. CDR1 and CDR2 from the germline V gene are SGHAT and FQNNGV. CDR3 size: 18 residues. The CDR3 DNA reads as TGTGCCAGCAGCGCCCCCCCACCCGGGACTAGCGGGAAAAATGAGCAGTTCTTC. Amino acids: CASSAPPPGTSGKNEQFF.

This clone was detected once. This chain links TRBV4-1 with TRBJ2-7, with a possible D match to TRBD2 (6 bases). The CDR3 runs 14 residues. Germline CDR1 is MGHRA and CDR2 is YSYEKL. The ends were cut back, 1 base at V and 5 bases at J, with 12 bases in the middle. CDR3 bases: TGCGCCAGCAGCCAAGTCGACGGAGGGCACGAGCAGTACTTC. Translating it yields CASSQVDGGHEQYF.

The V gene is TRBV7-2, the J gene TRBJ1-5; TRBD1 might be the D (6 bases). This CDR3 spans 14 amino acids. The germline V gene has CDR1 SGHTA and CDR2 FQGNSA. V lost 1 base and J 7 bases, leaving 11 bases between the germline ends. CDR3 sequence reads: CASSLDRVQQPQHF. The CDR3 DNA reads as TGTGCCAGCAGCTTAGACAGGGTCCAACAGCCCCAGCATTTT.

The chain is built from TRBV30 and TRBJ1-6; D is ambiguous. This CDR3 has 16 amino acids. V was clipped by 6 bases and J by 0 bases, with 15 bases between them. Germline loops: CDR1 GTSNPN, CDR2 SVGIG (reference sequence). As DNA, the CDR3 is TGTGCCTGCCCTCGGCGGCCGAGCTCCTATAATTCACCCCTCCACTTT. It yields the protein CACPRRPSSYNSPLHF.

The chain uses TRBV11-3 and TRBJ2-3, with D hard to call. This CDR3 is built from 13 residues. The V gene's germline CDR1 is SGHNT and CDR2 YENEEA. V lost 5 bases to trimming and J lost 3 bases, with 9 bases between them. In DNA, the CDR3 is TGTGCCAGCAGCAGGCTGGAGACAGATACGCAGTATTTT. This translates into CASSRLETDTQYF.

The chain joins TRBV7-3 to TRBJ2-2, with TRBD2 matching over 9 bases. The CDR3 has 16 residues. CDR1 and CDR2 from the germline V gene are SGHTA and FQGTGA. The trim removed 1 base at V and 4 bases at J, leaving 4 bases unmatched. CDR3 sequence (DNA): TGTGCCAGCAGCTTAAGCGGGAGGGCATTCACCGGGGAGCTGTTTTTT. Protein: CASSLSGRAFTGELFF.

The gene calls are TRBV5-6 and TRBJ1-2, with 7 bases aligning to TRBD1. Trimming removed 6 bases from V and 2 bases from J; junction bases left unmatched: 10. The CDR3 contains 15 residues. CDR1 is SGHDT and CDR2 is YYEEEE in the germline V gene. Here the CDR3 reads CASTYWDRANYGYTF. The CDR3 coding sequence is TGTGCCAGCACTTATTGGGACAGAGCAAACTATGGCTACACCTTC.

This clone was seen once. The gene calls are TRBV6-5 and TRBJ1-2; maybe TRBD1 (6 bases). Trimming cost V 5 bases and J 8 bases, with 15 bases left between them. The CDR3 runs to 13 residues. The germline V gene has CDR1 MNHEY and CDR2 SVGAGI. The CDR3 spells CASSPGAGQGYTF. The CDR3 DNA sequence: TGTGCCAGCAGTCCAGGGGCCGGGCAGGGCTACACCTTC.

The chain joins TRBV20-1 to TRBJ1-2, with 9 nucleotides matching TRBD1. The length of the CDR3 is 11 residues. Trimming took 6 bases from V and 7 from J; bases not matched to a gene: 3. Germline V gene data show CDR1 as DFQATT and CDR2 as SNEGSKA (reference sequence). CDR3 loop: CSARDRVGYTF. For the CDR3, the DNA is TGCAGTGCCCGGGACAGGGTTGGCTACACCTTC.

The chain joins TRBV19 to TRBJ2-1, with D perhaps matching TRBD2 (5 bases). From germline, CDR1 is LNHDA and CDR2 SQIVND (reference sequence). This CDR3 is built from 13 residues. V was pared by 7 bases and J by 2 bases, with 9 bases between. In DNA, the CDR3 is TGTGCCAGTAAAAGCGGTACCTACAATGAGCAGTTCTTC. This translates into CASKSGTYNEQFF.

V gene TRBV6-6 combines with J gene TRBJ1-5; TRBD1 agrees at 9 bases. CDR3 length: 15 amino acids. Trimming took 4 bases from V and 5 from J; bases not matched to a gene: 6. Germline V gene sequence: CDR1 MNHNY, CDR2 SVGAGI (reference sequence). The CDR3 DNA reads TGTGCCAGCAGTTCTCCGGGACAGGGAGATCAGCCCCAGCATTTT. Translated, it gives CASSSPGQGDQPQHF.

This clone was recorded a few times. The J gene is TRBJ1-1, the V gene TRBV7-2, with D tentatively TRBD1 (6 bases). The length of the CDR3 is 17 residues. The ends were cut back, 0 bases at V and 1 base at J, with 15 bases in the middle. Germline V gives CDR1 SGHTA, CDR2 FQGNSA. Written as DNA, the CDR3 is TGTGCCAGCAGCTTAGCAGGGACAACTAGAAAGAACACTGAAGCTTTCTTT. Its protein is CASSLAGTTRKNTEAFF.

The chain uses TRBV29-1 and TRBJ2-7, with 10 bases that match TRBD2. J gave up 2 bases and V 6 bases, and 10 bases lay outside the gene matches. CDR1 and CDR2 from the germline V gene are SQVTM and ANQGSEA. The CDR3 spans 15 residues. CDR3 DNA: TGCAGCGTCTCAGGGAGCGGGAGGGCCCCCTACGAGCAGTACTTC. This codes for CSVSGSGRAPYEQYF.

This clone occurred a few times. The chain recombines TRBV7-9 with TRBJ1-5, with TRBD1 as a possible D gene (6 bases). Germline CDR1 SEHNR, CDR2 FQNEAQ (reference sequence). The V end lost 5 bases, the J end lost 6 bases, and 17 bases lay between the germline ends. This CDR3 has 15 residues. Here the CDR3 reads CASSPLGGGSQPQHF. The CDR3, as DNA: TGTGCCAGCAGCCCCCTTGGGGGCGGCAGTCAGCCCCAGCATTTT.

The V and J genes are TRBV5-8 and TRBJ2-3; 9 nucleotides match TRBD1. Trimming cost V 4 bases and J 4 bases; bases outside gene matches: 10. CDR1 is SGHTS, CDR2 YDEGEE, per germline. This CDR3 is 16 amino acids long. The CDR3 loop is CASSLSGTGSADTQYF. The DNA for the CDR3 is TGTGCCAGCAGCCTGTCCGGGACAGGGTCGGCAGATACGCAGTATTTT.

On this clone itself: One end of the junction does not line up with germline, which may come from a read error. The chain combines TRBV7-7 with TRBJ2-1; a possible D gene is TRBD1 (6 bases). The germline V gene encodes CDR1 SSHAT and CDR2 FNYEAQ (reference sequence). The CDR3 covers 13 residues. DNA of the CDR3: TGTGCTAGCAGTAAAATCGACAGGAGTGAGCAGTTCTTC. Encoded protein: CASSKIDRSEQFF.

The rearrangement joins TRBV11-2 to TRBJ1-2; no definite D call. The CDR3 spans 14 residues. The V and J ends lost 0 bases and 4 bases respectively, with 9 bases between them. CDR1 and CDR2 (germline): SGHAT, FQNNGV. The CDR3 loop is CASSLDTATYGYTF. The CDR3 nucleotides read TGTGCCAGCAGCTTAGATACTGCTACCTATGGCTACACCTTC.

The chain links TRBV10-2 to TRBJ1-1; tentative D call: TRBD1 (5 bases). The CDR3 sequence is 17 residues long. Germline CDR1 WSHSY, CDR2 SAAADI. Trimming took 7 bases from V and 1 from J, leaving 22 bases between them. The CDR3: CASKRQLGALGNTEAFF. DNA for the CDR3: TGCGCCAGCAAACGACAGCTAGGGGCGTTGGGGAACACTGAAGCTTTCTTT.